A selection of T cell receptor beta chains follows, all from one sample in a study of cytomegalovirus exposure and HLA in healthy donors. Clones were sequenced by immunoSEQ multiplex PCR, and TCRdb holds only the in-frame ones, with some missing. The top ten clones hold about 2.2% of a sample with under 95,000 clones, 75% of them seen once. Sequences were obtained from PBMCs. The receptors derive from a man aged 35-49 years in good health and CMV-seronegative. CDR3s include the opening cysteine and the closing phenylalanine or tryptophan. The order of the fields is CDR3 length, V gene, clone size, J gene, D gene, CDR3 protein, CDR3 DNA. The D gene is left open where the match is weak. Clone size is not always given. Where it is, it says once, few, many or a class for expanded clones.

16,TRBV28,-,TRBJ2-5,-,CASSPRGIVGQETQYF,TGTGCCAGCAGTCCACGCGGGATCGTGGGACAAGAGACCCAGTACTTC
16,TRBV5-1,-,TRBJ2-6,-,CASSPGWGSGANVLTF,TGCGCCAGCAGTCCGGGGTGGGGCTCTGGGGCCAACGTCCTGACTTTC
10,TRBV29-1,many,TRBJ1-1,-,CSVGHPEAFF,TGCAGCGTTGGGCACCCTGAAGCTTTCTTT
14,TRBV30,few,TRBJ2-7,-,CAWARDLSSYEQYF,TGTGCCTGGGCCCGGGACTTAAGCTCCTACGAGCAGTACTTC
13,TRBV7-8,-,TRBJ1-3,-,CASSLDGGNTIYF,TGTGCCAGCAGCTTAGACGGTGGAAACACCATATATTTT
16,TRBV28,-,TRBJ1-2,TRBD1,CASRPTGGEVDYGYTF,TGTGCCAGCAGACCGACAGGGGGGGAAGTAGACTATGGCTACACCTTC
16,TRBV7-8,-,TRBJ1-5,TRBD1,CASSGTQGYTGQPQHF,TGTGCCAGCAGCGGAACACAGGGGTATACGGGTCAGCCCCAGCATTTT
15,TRBV6-5,few,TRBJ1-2,-,CASSYSTRHSHGYTF,TGTGCCAGCAGTTACTCGACCCGGCACAGCCATGGCTACACCTTC
12,TRBV25-1,-,TRBJ2-2,-,CASSFTIGELFF,TGTGCCAGCAGCTTTACTATCGGGGAGCTGTTTTTT
15,TRBV2,-,TRBJ2-1,TRBD1,CASSGRQGARDEQFF,TGTGCCAGCAGTGGTCGACAGGGGGCTAGAGATGAGCAGTTCTTC
14,TRBV6-5,-,TRBJ1-2,TRBD1,CASFRTGQDYGYTF,TGTGCCAGCTTTCGGACGGGACAGGACTATGGCTACACCTTC
14,TRBV6-6,-,TRBJ1-2,TRBD1,CASDTAGGVDGYTF,TGTGCCAGTGATACTGCAGGGGGCGTCGATGGCTACACCTTC
14,TRBV19,-,TRBJ1-6,-,CASSIPTDDSPLHF,TGTGCCAGTAGTATCCCGACAGATGATTCACCCCTCCACTTT
15,TRBV28,-,TRBJ1-2,-,CASSVSSGGGYGYTF,TGTGCCAGCAGTGTAAGCTCGGGCGGGGGCTATGGCTACACCTTC
13,TRBV7-6,few,TRBJ1-5,-,CASSLLRDQPQHF,TGTGCCAGCAGCTTGCTGAGAGATCAGCCCCAGCATTTT
14,TRBV5-1,-,TRBJ2-5,-,CASSSPVAQETQYF,TGCGCCAGCAGCTCGCCTGTGGCCCAAGAGACCCAGTACTTC
13,TRBV13,-,TRBJ1-1,-,CASSLGQGTEAFF,TGTGCCAGCAGCTTAGGACAGGGCACTGAAGCTTTCTTT
13,TRBV19,-,TRBJ2-5,-,CASSIQRSETQYF,TGTGCCAGTAGTATTCAACGGTCAGAGACCCAGTACTTC
17,TRBV19,-,TRBJ1-5,TRBD1,CASSPPGGGSSNQPQHF,TGTGCCAGTAGTCCGCCGGGAGGGGGCAGTAGCAATCAGCCCCAGCATTTT
14,TRBV5-1,few,TRBJ2-1,-,CASGHRDLINEQFF,TGCGCCAGCGGCCACAGGGATTTGATCAATGAGCAGTTCTTC
14,TRBV5-1,-,TRBJ2-2,TRBD1,CASSFRDRDEELFF,TGCGCCAGCAGCTTTCGGGACAGAGACGAGGAGCTGTTTTTT
14,TRBV11-3,-,TRBJ2-7,TRBD1,CASSQRDSSYEQYF,TGTGCCAGCAGCCAACGGGACAGTTCCTACGAGCAGTACTTC
15,TRBV27,-,TRBJ2-7,-,CASSSATTNSYEQYF,TGTGCCAGCAGTTCCGCCACGACTAACTCCTACGAGCAGTACTTC
15,TRBV6-1,-,TRBJ2-2,-,CASSEQTGYGGELFF,TGTGCCAGCAGTGAACAAACAGGTTACGGCGGGGAGCTGTTTTTT
14,TRBV29-1,-,TRBJ1-5,TRBD1,CSVEDRGRGQPQHF,TGCAGCGTTGAAGACAGGGGGAGAGGTCAGCCCCAGCATTTT
14,TRBV15,few,TRBJ2-7,TRBD1,CATSTDRVNYEQYF,TGTGCCACCAGCACGGACAGGGTAAACTACGAGCAGTACTTC
15,TRBV30,-,TRBJ2-7,-,CAWSKWGTTLAEQYF,TGTGCCTGGAGTAAGTGGGGGACAACCCTGGCGGAGCAGTACTTC
15,TRBV27,once,TRBJ1-5,-,CASSSNLPRDQPQHF,TGTGCCAGCAGTTCAAACCTCCCCCGGGATCAGCCCCAGCATTTT
14,TRBV30,-,TRBJ2-1,TRBD2,CAWSVGTSGDEQFF,TGTGCCTGGAGTGTCGGGACTAGCGGGGATGAGCAGTTCTTC
15,TRBV18,-,TRBJ1-1,TRBD1,CASSPGQVLNTEAFF,TGTGCCAGCTCACCCGGACAGGTTTTGAACACTGAAGCTTTCTTT
14,TRBV5-1,-,TRBJ2-7,-,CASSLGQVYYEQYF,TGCGCCAGCAGCTTGGGACAGGTATACTACGAGCAGTACTTC
15,TRBV11-3,-,TRBJ2-1,TRBD2,CASSLGTSGQNEQFF,TGTGCCAGCAGCTTAGGGACTAGCGGGCAAAATGAGCAGTTCTTC
14,TRBV18,-,TRBJ1-1,-,CASHREAGNTEAFF,TGTGCCAGTCACAGAGAGGCGGGGAACACTGAAGCTTTCTTT
13,TRBV5-1,-,TRBJ2-5,-,CASSWTEQETQYF,TGCGCCAGCAGCTGGACAGAGCAAGAGACCCAGTACTTC
14,TRBV30,-,TRBJ2-2,-,CAWRSDRNTGELFF,TGTGCCTGGAGATCTGACAGGAACACCGGGGAGCTGTTTTTT
15,TRBV11-3,-,TRBJ2-2,-,CASSLGNRNTGELFF,TGTGCCAGCAGCTTAGGAAACAGGAATACCGGGGAGCTGTTTTTT
12,TRBV9,-,TRBJ1-2,-,CASSVVGVGYTF,TGTGCCAGCAGCGTAGTGGGAGTCGGCTACACCTTC
14,TRBV7-9,-,TRBJ2-1,-,CASSSNRLKDEQFF,TGTGCCAGCAGCTCGAATCGACTAAAGGATGAGCAGTTCTTC
15,TRBV5-6,-,TRBJ1-4,-,CASSSLDRGPSGSGF,TGTGCCAGCAGCTCTCTGGACAGAGGTCCCTCCGGTTCAGGTTTT
16,TRBV27,-,TRBJ2-1,TRBD1,CASSPRDRVRYNEQFF,TGTGCCAGCAGTCCCCGGGACAGGGTGCGTTACAATGAGCAGTTCTTC
14,TRBV19,-,TRBJ1-2,-,CASSSGVANYGYTF,TGTGCCAGTAGTTCCGGGGTAGCTAACTATGGCTACACCTTC
16,TRBV25-1,-,TRBJ1-5,-,CASSEPGVMGNQPQHF,TGTGCCAGCAGTGAACCAGGGGTCATGGGCAATCAGCCCCAGCATTTT
14,TRBV5-1,-,TRBJ1-2,TRBD1,CASSSAGGQDGYTF,TGCGCCAGCAGCTCGGCAGGGGGGCAGGATGGCTACACCTTC
19,TRBV4-1,-,TRBJ2-3,TRBD2,CASSPLGLPIGVGTDTQYF,TGCGCCAGCAGCCCATTGGGACTACCAATTGGGGTAGGGACAGATACGCAGTATTTT
14,TRBV4-2,-,TRBJ2-5,-,CASSQDPRRETQYF,TGTGCCAGCAGCCAAGATCCGAGGCGCGAGACCCAGTACTTC
15,TRBV5-6,-,TRBJ1-2,-,CASSPREEGGYGYTF,TGTGCCAGCAGCCCCCGGGAGGAGGGTGGATATGGCTACACCTTC
14,TRBV19,-,TRBJ2-7,TRBD1,CASSSWTGTGEQYF,TGTGCCAGTAGTAGCTGGACAGGGACCGGCGAGCAGTACTTC
19,TRBV18,-,TRBJ2-7,TRBD2,CASSPVVMSGSHISYEQYF,TGTGCCAGCTCACCCGTAGTCATGAGCGGGAGCCATATCAGCTACGAGCAGTACTTC
11,TRBV29-1,-,TRBJ2-3,-,CSATYTDTQYF,TGCAGCGCCACCTACACAGATACGCAGTATTTT
17,TRBV5-1,few,TRBJ1-3,-,CASSLTQTGPSGNTIYF,TGCGCCAGCAGCTTGACCCAGACGGGTCCCTCTGGAAACACCATATATTTT
14,TRBV2,-,TRBJ1-1,-,CASSEIGAGTEAFF,TGTGCCAGCAGTGAGATAGGGGCGGGGACTGAAGCTTTCTTT
15,TRBV27,few,TRBJ2-7,TRBD2,CASSPGGGWGYEQYF,TGTGCCAGCAGCCCCGGGGGGGGCTGGGGCTACGAGCAGTACTTC
18,TRBV10-3,-,TRBJ2-1,TRBD2,CAIGKTGMRGRARNEQFF,TGTGCCATCGGGAAGACAGGGATGCGCGGGAGGGCCCGCAATGAGCAGTTCTTC
17,TRBV9,-,TRBJ2-1,TRBD2,CGSSAGLAGVLYNEQFF,TGTGGCAGCAGCGCCGGACTAGCGGGAGTCCTGTACAATGAGCAGTTCTTC
13,TRBV29-1,-,TRBJ1-3,-,CSAVGGLGNTIYF,TGCAGCGCTGTGGGGGGGCTAGGAAACACCATATATTTT
19,TRBV7-9,-,TRBJ2-2,TRBD2,CASSLEGLAGKFNTGELFF,TGTGCCAGCAGCTTAGAGGGACTAGCGGGGAAATTTAACACCGGGGAGCTGTTTTTT
15,TRBV5-4,-,TRBJ1-2,TRBD1,CASSRSTGGGYGYTF,TGTGCCAGCAGCCGCTCGACAGGGGGAGGCTATGGCTACACCTTC
18,TRBV11-3,-,TRBJ1-1,-,CASSLDLAGLTGNTEAFF,TGTGCCAGCAGCTTAGATCTTGCCGGACTTACGGGGAACACTGAAGCTTTCTTT
15,TRBV28,-,TRBJ2-2,TRBD1,CASSSYRGLGGELFF,TGTGCCAGCAGTTCCTACAGGGGGCTGGGCGGGGAGCTGTTTTTT